This TCR beta chain emerged from a study of blood T cell repertoires in COVID-19. Study in general: Both acute and convalescent COVID-19 samples were obtained from the United States, Italy and Spain. Sample material is recorded as cDNA or gDNA derived from T cells, B-cell-depleted T cells, or PBMCs.

V was shortened by 6 bases and J by 12 bases, with 21 bases between the two germline ends. The CDR3 totals 13 residues. Germline assignment: CDR1 SGHAT and CDR2 FQNNGV. Original data processing: Cell counts per sample came from amplifying reference gene primers. Sequenced by immunoSEQ multiplex PCR; TCRdb stores in-frame clones only, minus some. The DNA gave D and trimming, while V, J and clone size come from that table. The sample includes a few hundred thousand clones, 75% to 85% of them seen just once. The rearrangement joins TRBV11-2 to TRBJ2-7, with D tentatively TRBD2 (5 bases). This clonotype originated in a human donor in a cohort sampled during active COVID-19. Sample: peripheral blood. This CDR3 is CASSLYSPEVLYF. The DNA for the CDR3 is TGTGCCAGCAGTCTATATTCTCCGGAGGTCCTGTACTTC.